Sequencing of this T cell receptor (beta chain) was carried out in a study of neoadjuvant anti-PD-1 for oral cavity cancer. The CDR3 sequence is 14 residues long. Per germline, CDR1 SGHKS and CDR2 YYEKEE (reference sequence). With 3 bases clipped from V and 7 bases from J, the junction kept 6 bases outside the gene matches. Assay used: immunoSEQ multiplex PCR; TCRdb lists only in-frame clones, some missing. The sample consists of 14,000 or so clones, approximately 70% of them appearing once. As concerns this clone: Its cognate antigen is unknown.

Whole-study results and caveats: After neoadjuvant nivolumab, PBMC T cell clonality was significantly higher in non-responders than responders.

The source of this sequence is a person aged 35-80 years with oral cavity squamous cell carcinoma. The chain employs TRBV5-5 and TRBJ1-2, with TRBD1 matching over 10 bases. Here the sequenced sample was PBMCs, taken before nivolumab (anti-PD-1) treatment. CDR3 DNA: TGTGCCAGCAGCTCCGACAGGGGGCAGAGTGGCTACACCTTC. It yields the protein CASSSDRGQSGYTF.